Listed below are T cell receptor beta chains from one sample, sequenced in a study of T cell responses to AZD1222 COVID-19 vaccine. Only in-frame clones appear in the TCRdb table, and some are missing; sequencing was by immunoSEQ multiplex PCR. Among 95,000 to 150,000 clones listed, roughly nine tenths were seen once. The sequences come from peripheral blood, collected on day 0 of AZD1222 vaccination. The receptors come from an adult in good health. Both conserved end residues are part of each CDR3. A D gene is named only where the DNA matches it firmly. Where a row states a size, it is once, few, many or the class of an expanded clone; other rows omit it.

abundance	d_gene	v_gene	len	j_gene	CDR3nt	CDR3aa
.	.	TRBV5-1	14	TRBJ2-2	TGCGCCAGCAACGCGGGACAGCACACCGGGGAGCTGTTTTTT	CASNAGQHTGELFF
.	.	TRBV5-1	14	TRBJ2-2	TGCGCCAGCAGCCCCTCAGGGCCCACCGGGGAGCTGTTTTTT	CASSPSGPTGELFF
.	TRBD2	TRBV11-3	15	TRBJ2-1	TGTGCCAGCAGCTTAGTGAGCGGGGGATACAATGAGCAGTTCTTC	CASSLVSGGYNEQFF
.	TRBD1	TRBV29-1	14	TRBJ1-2	TGCAGCGGTTCGGGACAGGGGGCTGGCTATGGCTACACCTTC	CSGSGQGAGYGYTF
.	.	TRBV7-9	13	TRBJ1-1	TGTGCCAGCCGCCAGGGGTATTGGACTGAAGCTTTCTTT	CASRQGYWTEAFF
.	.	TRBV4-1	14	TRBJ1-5	TGCGCCCGCAGCCGGACGGGTTCTGGCCAGCCCCAGCATTTT	CARSRTGSGQPQHF
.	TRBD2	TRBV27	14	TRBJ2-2	TGTGCCAGCGGGGGGGAAGGAGACACCGGGGAGCTGTTTTTT	CASGGEGDTGELFF
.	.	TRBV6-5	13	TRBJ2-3	TGTGCCAGCACCAAGCCCCCCCGGGATACGCAGTATTTT	CASTKPPRDTQYF
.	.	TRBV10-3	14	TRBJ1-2	TGTGCCATCACTCCTTCGCAGGGCCTCTATGGCTACACCTTC	CAITPSQGLYGYTF
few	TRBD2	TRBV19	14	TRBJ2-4	TGTGCCAGTAGTAAGTTAGCGGGGAAAAACATTCAGTACTTC	CASSKLAGKNIQYF
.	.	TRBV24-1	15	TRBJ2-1	TGTGCCACCAGTGATGGGCAAGGGGCCTACAATGAGCAGTTCTTC	CATSDGQGAYNEQFF
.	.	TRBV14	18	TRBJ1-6	TGTGCCAGCAGCCAAGATATGTCGAGGGTTAGGGGGAATTCACCCCTCCACTTT	CASSQDMSRVRGNSPLHF
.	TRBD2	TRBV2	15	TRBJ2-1	TGTGCCAGCAGCAGACTAGCGGGGGGGCACAATGAGCAGTTCTTC	CASSRLAGGHNEQFF
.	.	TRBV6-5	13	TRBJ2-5	TGTGCCAGCACTGGCGGGTACCAAGAGACCCAGTACTTC	CASTGGYQETQYF
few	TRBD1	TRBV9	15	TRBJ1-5	TGTGCCAGCAGTACTACAGGGGGCCTCAATCAGCCCCAGCATTTT	CASSTTGGLNQPQHF
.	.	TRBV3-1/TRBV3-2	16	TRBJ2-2	TGTGCCAGCAGCCAAAACACGGGGTCGAACACCGGGGAGCTGTTTTTT	CASSQNTGSNTGELFF
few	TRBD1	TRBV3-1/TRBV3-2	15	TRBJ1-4	TGTGCCAGCAGCCGGGAGACAGGGACTTATGAAAAACTGTTTTTT	CASSRETGTYEKLFF
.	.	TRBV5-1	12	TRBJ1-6	TGCGCCAGCAGCTTCCAGGATTCACCCCTCCACTTT	CASSFQDSPLHF
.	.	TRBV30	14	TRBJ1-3	TGTGCCTGGACCCTCGGCCTAGCTGGAAACACCATATATTTT	CAWTLGLAGNTIYF
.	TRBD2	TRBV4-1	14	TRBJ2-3	TGCGCCAGCAGCCCTAGCGGGAGCCACGATACGCAGTATTTT	CASSPSGSHDTQYF